This T cell receptor beta chain was obtained from a study of technical replicates of blood from several donors. The repertoire was sequenced with immunoSEQ multiplex PCR; TCRdb's copy has only in-frame clones and lacks some. The data contain around 92,000 clones, 90% to 96% of them singletons. The CDR3 covers 14 residues. Per the germline V gene, CDR1 is SGHVS and CDR2 is FQNEAQ. Losses at the gene ends were 5 bases for V and 5 bases for J; bases not matched to a gene: 6. The sequence came from a human donor in good health. The chain couples TRBV7-8 to TRBJ2-5; 9 bases match TRBD1. Material: T cells isolated from PBMCs. CDR3 protein: CASSRDRVYETQYF. In nucleotides, the CDR3 is TGTGCCAGCAGCAGGGACAGGGTCTATGAGACCCAGTACTTC.